This TCR beta chain originates from a study of CD8+ T cells in alopecia areata. Study results and limitations: Sharing of TCR sequences between patients (possibly for HLA-related reasons) was less clear than in mice.

Extracted from the samples, RNA was reverse transcribed into cDNA to serve as the sequencing template. Profiling relied on immunoSEQ multiplex PCR, and the TCRdb table lists in-frame clones only, not all of them. The data show 120,000 to 150,000 clones, with around 82% seen just once and 20% to 30% held by the top ten. Treatment specified: oral pan-JAK inhibitor, 5-10 mg twice daily. Note on this clone: Antigen: not known.

Trimming left V 3 bases short and J 9 bases short, with 9 bases between. The CDR3 length is 12 residues. Germline V CDR1 and CDR2: KGHSH, LQKENI. V usage is TRBV18 and J usage is TRBJ2-1; a possible D gene is TRBD1 (6 bases). The source material was CD8+ T cells sorted from blood, sampled at week 4, from a patient treated with tofacitinib. The sequence was collected from a human donor with alopecia areata. The CDR3 spells CASSPTGFEQFF. The CDR3 coding sequence is TGTGCCAGCTCACCTACAGGGTTTGAGCAGTTCTTC.